This record concerns one TCR beta chain sequence. This clone has just a few counts. No antigen is known for it. The input lacks base qualities; no much larger clone sits a single base away. The sample belongs to a study of blood T cell repertoires in COVID-19 (dated by TCRdb to 2018 to 2021). With regard to the full study: The collaborator samples originated in the United States, Italy and Spain and spanned the acute and convalescent phases of COVID-19. The material from the prospective study consisted of cDNA or gDNA derived from T cells, B-cell-depleted T cells, or PBMCs. Subjects who had been exposed to COVID-19, were actively infected with it, or had recovered from it provided the deeply sampled blood TCRbeta repertoires that made up the dataset. A freely available public database, intended as a resource for researchers studying the immune response to SARS-CoV-2, is where the repertoires were released. The samples were drawn from the first 160 participants of the ongoing ImmuneRACE study and from over 950 subjects provided by 6 global collaborators. Nearly every sample came with metadata listing a de-identified subject ID, COVID-19 status, age in years and sex. Where HLA class I and class II types were available, the types were taken from metadata supplied by the sample provider, not from assay-based typing.

What the authors observed across the whole study: Clinical and demographic metadata were provided uncurated, with the amount varying by source and participant.

CDR3 length: 15 amino acids, cysteine to phenylalanine. Only the CDR3 DNA is retained, 45 bases long and in frame from the first base. CDR1 and CDR2 are drawn from the germline V gene (reference sequence): LNHDA, SQIVND. Trimming takes 5 bases from V and 2 bases from J, and the germline ends sit 10 bases apart. The immunoSEQ Assay, a bias-controlled multiplex PCR, was used to amplify TCRbeta CDR3 regions from genomic DNA. On the authors' methods: The number of nucleated cells in each sample was estimated by amplification of reference gene primers within the assay. To quantify the absolute abundance of each unique TCRbeta CDR3 rearrangement, sequence reads were collapsed and filtered. For each sample, productive Simpson clonality was calculated by taking the square root of Simpson's diversity index across productive rearrangements. The table was pulled from immuneACCESS by TCRdb, which kept in-frame rearrangements only. Such tables lose some clones; where checked, under half of the loss comes from unresolved V genes, and the rest has no known cause. Clone size and the V and J calls come from that table; the DNA yielded D and trimming. Across this sample there are around 100,000 clones, with roughly 88% seen only once. Of the sample, approximately 3.7% is held by the ten largest clones.

Whole blood was collected in K2EDTA tubes by collaborating institutions according to the institutions' own protocols. For TCRbeta analysis, collaborators shipped samples as frozen whole blood, isolated PBMCs, or DNA extracted from either of those sample types. The sample taken for sequencing was peripheral blood. This TCR was sampled from a human donor in a cohort sampled during active COVID-19. Recombination linked TRBV19 to TRBJ2-6; TRBD1 might be the D gene, on 6 matching bases. The CDR3 reads as follows: CASSSGTTGANVLTF. The DNA reads as follows: TGTGCCAGTAGTTCCGGGACAACTGGGGCCAACGTCCTGACTTTC.